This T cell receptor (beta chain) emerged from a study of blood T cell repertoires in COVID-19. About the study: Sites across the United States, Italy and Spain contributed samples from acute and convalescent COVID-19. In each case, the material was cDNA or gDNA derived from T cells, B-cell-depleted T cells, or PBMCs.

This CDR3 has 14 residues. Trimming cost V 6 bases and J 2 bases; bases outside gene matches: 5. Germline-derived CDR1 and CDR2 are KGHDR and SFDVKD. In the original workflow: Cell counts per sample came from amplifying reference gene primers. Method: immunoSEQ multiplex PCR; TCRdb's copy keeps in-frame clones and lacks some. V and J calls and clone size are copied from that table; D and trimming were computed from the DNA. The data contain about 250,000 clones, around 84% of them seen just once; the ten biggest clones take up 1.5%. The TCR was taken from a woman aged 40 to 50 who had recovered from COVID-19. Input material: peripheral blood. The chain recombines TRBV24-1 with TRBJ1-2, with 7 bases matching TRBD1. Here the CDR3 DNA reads TGTGCCACCAGTACGACAGGGCGAAACTATGGCTACACCTTC. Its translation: CATSTTGRNYGYTF.